This entry features one T cell receptor beta chain sequence. Its target is not known. In the PCR, 60 Vbeta and 13 Jbeta primers were used. The table came from immunoSEQ multiplex PCR; TCRdb's copy has only in-frame clones and leaves some out. This sample's table has roughly 80,000 clones. The data were obtained in a study of cytomegalovirus exposure and HLA in healthy donors. Findings and limits, study-wide: In a later analysis, at a false discovery rate of 0.05, over 15,000 TCR beta sequences matched HLA alleles.

CDR1 is GTSNPN, CDR2 SVGIG, per germline (reference sequence). CDR3 size: 11 residues. V dropped 5 bases and J dropped 5 bases, with 9 bases sitting between them. The receptor was isolated from a man aged 50 to 59 in good health and CMV-seropositive. Sequenced sample: PBMCs. The chain has TRBV30 and TRBJ1-1; the D gene is possibly TRBD1 (5 bases). The chain's CDR3 is CAWQRGTEAFF. The CDR3 DNA follows: TGTGCCTGGCAGCGGGGGACTGAAGCTTTCTTT.